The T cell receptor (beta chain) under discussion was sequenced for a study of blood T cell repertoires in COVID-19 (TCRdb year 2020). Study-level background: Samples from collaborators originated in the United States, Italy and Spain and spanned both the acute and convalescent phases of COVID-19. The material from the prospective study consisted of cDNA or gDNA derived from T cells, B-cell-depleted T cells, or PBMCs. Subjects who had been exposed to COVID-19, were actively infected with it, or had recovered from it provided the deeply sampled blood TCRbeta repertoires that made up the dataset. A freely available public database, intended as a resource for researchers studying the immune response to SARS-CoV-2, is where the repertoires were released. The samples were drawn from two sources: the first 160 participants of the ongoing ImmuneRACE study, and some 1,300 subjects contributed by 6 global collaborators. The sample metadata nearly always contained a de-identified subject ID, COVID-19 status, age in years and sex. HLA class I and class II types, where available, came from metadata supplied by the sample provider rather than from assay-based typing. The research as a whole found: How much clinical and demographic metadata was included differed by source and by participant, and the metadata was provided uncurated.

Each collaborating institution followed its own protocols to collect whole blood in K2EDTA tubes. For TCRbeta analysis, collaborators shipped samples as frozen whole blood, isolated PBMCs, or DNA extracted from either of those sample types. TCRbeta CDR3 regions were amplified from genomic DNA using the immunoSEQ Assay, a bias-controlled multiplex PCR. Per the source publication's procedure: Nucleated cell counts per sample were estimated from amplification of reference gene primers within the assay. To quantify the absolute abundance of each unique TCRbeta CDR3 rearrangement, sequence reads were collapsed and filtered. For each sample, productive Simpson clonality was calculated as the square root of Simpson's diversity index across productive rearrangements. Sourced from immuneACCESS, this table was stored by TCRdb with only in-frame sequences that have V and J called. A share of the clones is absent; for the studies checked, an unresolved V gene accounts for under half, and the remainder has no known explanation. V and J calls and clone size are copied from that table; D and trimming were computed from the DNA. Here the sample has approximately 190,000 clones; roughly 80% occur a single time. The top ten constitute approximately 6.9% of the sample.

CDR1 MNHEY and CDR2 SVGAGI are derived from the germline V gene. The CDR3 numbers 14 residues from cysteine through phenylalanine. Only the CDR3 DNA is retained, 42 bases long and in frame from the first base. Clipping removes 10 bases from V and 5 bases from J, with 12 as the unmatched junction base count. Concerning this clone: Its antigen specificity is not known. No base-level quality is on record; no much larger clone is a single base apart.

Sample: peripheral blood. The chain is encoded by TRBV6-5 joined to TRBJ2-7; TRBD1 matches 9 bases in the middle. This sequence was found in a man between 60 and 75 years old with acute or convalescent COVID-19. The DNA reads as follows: TGTGCCAAAAAACAGGGGGCGCCTTGGGACGAGCAGTACTTC. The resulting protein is CAKKQGAPWDEQYF.